This record concerns one T cell receptor beta chain sequence. Enrollees, roughly 18 to 90 years old, lived in approximately 25 US areas. The data belong to a study of blood T cell repertoires in COVID-19. Germline assignment: CDR1 LGHDT and CDR2 YNNKEL (reference sequence). The CDR3 consists of 13 residues. With 4 bases clipped from V and 8 bases from J, the junction kept 7 bases outside the gene matches. TCRdb keeps only in-frame clones here, not all; method: immunoSEQ multiplex PCR. In the table there are about 230,000 clones, approximately 89% of which are singletons. This receptor was identified in a woman aged 25 to 45 with acute COVID-19. The sequenced sample consisted of PBMCs or T cells enriched from blood (not recorded which). The chain recombines TRBV3-1 (or the pseudogene TRBV3-2) with TRBJ1-2; 7 bases map to TRBD1. This chain's CDR3 is CASSLLQGEGYTF. The CDR3 DNA reads TGTGCCAGCAGCCTCCTTCAGGGGGAAGGCTACACCTTC.